This T cell receptor beta chain emerged from a study of T cells in Graves' hyperthyroidism and ophthalmopathy. J gave up 8 bases and V 3 bases, and 9 bases lay outside the gene matches. The germline CDR1 and CDR2 sequences are DFQATT and SNEGSKA (reference sequence). This CDR3 spans 15 amino acids. Amplified regions were TCR beta CDR3 sequences from RNA transcripts. RT-PCR in the first round (using the HTBI primer set) targeted the TCR CDR3. MiXCR, applied by TCRdb to the multiplex PCR reads, yields one record per CDR3 protein. The sample holds a few hundred thousand distinct CDR3 sequences; less than 20% are singletons and the top ten take about a quarter. At least ten counts were recorded for this clonotype. The blood sample was taken at first hyperthyroidism diagnosis, before any ophthalmopathy symptoms. Fresh 10 ml peripheral blood yielded PBMCs.

The specimen was blood. This receptor was obtained from a woman aged 18-29 years with Graves' hyperthyroidism that later progressed to Graves' ophthalmopathy. The genes are TRBV20-1 and TRBJ2-4; TRBD2 matches 11 bases. As DNA, the CDR3 is TGCAGTGCTAGGCTGACTAGCGGGATTCGAGACATTCAGTACTTC. Its protein product is CSARLTSGIRDIQYF.